The source of this T cell receptor beta chain is a study of shared clonotypes between healthy human individuals. CDR1 and CDR2 (germline): SGHDT, YYEEEE. V shed 5 bases and J 2 bases; nucleotides not matched to a gene: 4. This CDR3 is built from 15 residues. Original handling: ImmunoSEQ sequences covered only the junction and lacked quality scores; filtering therefore differed. The data were produced by immunoSEQ multiplex PCR, yet TCRdb's version contains in-frame clones alone and is incomplete. V, J and clone size derive from that table, while D and trimming were established from the DNA sequence. The table shows around 2.1 million clones, with 85% to 95% occurring only once. Terminally differentiated effector memory CD45RA+ cells were excluded from the naive CD8 cells, which were CD45RO-negative and positively selected for CCR7.

This receptor was identified in a man in his late teens or twenties in good health. Some clones in this sample may be carry-over from other donors' samples. The V and J genes are TRBV5-6 and TRBJ2-3, with 11 positions matching TRBD2. The material sequenced was naive CD8+ T cells from PBMCs. The CDR3 spells CASSFSGRATDTQYF. In nucleotides, the CDR3 is TGTGCCAGCAGTTTTAGCGGGAGGGCCACAGATACGCAGTATTTT.